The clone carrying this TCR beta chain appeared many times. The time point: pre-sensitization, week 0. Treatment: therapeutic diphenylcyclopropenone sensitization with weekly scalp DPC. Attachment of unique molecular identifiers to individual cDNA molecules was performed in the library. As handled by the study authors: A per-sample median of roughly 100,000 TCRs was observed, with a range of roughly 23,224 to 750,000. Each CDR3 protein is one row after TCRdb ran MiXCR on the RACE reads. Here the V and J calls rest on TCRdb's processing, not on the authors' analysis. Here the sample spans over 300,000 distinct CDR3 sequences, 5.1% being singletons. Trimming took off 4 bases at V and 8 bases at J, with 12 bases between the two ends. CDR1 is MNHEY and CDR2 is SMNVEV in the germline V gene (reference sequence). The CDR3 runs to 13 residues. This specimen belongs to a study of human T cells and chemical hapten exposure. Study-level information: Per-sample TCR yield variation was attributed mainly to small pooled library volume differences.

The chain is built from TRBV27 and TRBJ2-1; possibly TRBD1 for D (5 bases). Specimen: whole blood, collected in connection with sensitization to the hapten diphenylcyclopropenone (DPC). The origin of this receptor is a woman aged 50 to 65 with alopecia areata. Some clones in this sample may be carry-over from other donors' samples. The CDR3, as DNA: TGTGCCAGCAGTTGGGAAGGGGTGGATGAGCAGTTCTTC. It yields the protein CASSWEGVDEQFF.